The 27 T cell receptor beta chains listed next were all sequenced from one sample in a study of T cell repertoires in cytomegalovirus infection. TCRdb itself ran the reads through MiXCR, one entry per CDR3 protein. There are around 200,000 distinct CDR3 sequences in the sample; approximately 17% occur only once, and almost 25% lies in the top ten. Material for sequencing was CD8+ T cells from PBMCs. The receptors were gathered from a human donor in good health (CMV status not recorded). Some clones in this sample may be carry-over from other donors' samples.

This chain joins TRBV28 and TRBJ1-2, with D possibly matching TRBD1 (5 bases). Trimming removed 7 bases at V and 13 bases at J, with 28 bases between. Germline values: CDR1 MDHEN, CDR2 SYDVKM. The CDR3 runs to 15 residues. As DNA, the CDR3 is TGTGCCAGCACCTTCGTGGCCGGGGCCGGCGCAATGGCCACCTTC. Translating it yields CASTFVAGAGAMATF.

The gene calls are TRBV7-6 and TRBJ1-1; D is perhaps TRBD1 (5 bases). This CDR3 has 13 amino acids. V lost 8 bases, J lost 0 bases, and 10 bases lay in between. CDR1 is SGHVS and CDR2 is FNYEAQ in the germline V gene. CDR3 region: CASSQGVNTEAFF. CDR3 coding DNA: TGTGCCAGCTCCCAAGGGGTGAACACTGAAGCTTTCTTT.

The V gene is TRBV29-1, the J gene TRBJ2-7; possibly TRBD1 for D (7 bases). This CDR3 is built from 14 residues. The V and J ends lost 5 bases and 2 bases respectively, with 16 bases between them. Germline V gene sequence: CDR1 SQVTM, CDR2 ANQGSEA. CDR3 coding DNA: TGCAGCGTTCGAGGGGGGACAGCCGCCTACGAGCAGTACTTC. Its protein is CSVRGGTAAYEQYF.

The chain links TRBV29-1 to TRBJ1-2; D uncertain. CDR1 is SQVTM and CDR2 is ANQGSEA in the germline V gene. This CDR3 spans 11 amino acids. The V end lost 7 bases, the J end lost 5 bases, and 11 bases lay between the germline ends. The CDR3 reads CSEVTEYGYTF. In nucleotides, the CDR3 is TGCAGCGAAGTCACTGAGTATGGCTACACCTTC. Using reference TRBV29-1 and TRBJ1-2 for the parts outside the CDR3, the full variable domain is SAVISQKPSRDICQRGTSLTIQCQVDSQVTMMFWYRQQPGQSLTLIATANQGSEATYESGFVIDKFPISRPNLTFSTLTVSNMSPEDSSIYLCSEVTEYGYTFGSGTRLTVV.

The sample holds many counts of this clonotype. The chain is built from TRBV4-1 and TRBJ1-1, with unresolved D. The V gene's germline CDR1 is MGHRA and CDR2 YSYEKL. The CDR3 is 14 residues long. Trimming removed 0 bases at V and 4 bases at J, with 9 bases between. CDR3 nucleotide sequence: TGCGCCAGCAGCCAAGATGGCGGAAGCACTGAAGCTTTCTTT. Residues: CASSQDGGSTEAFF.

This chain joins TRBV20-1 and TRBJ2-7, with 8 bases lining up with TRBD1. The CDR3 extends over 15 amino acids. Trimming cost V 6 bases and J 2 bases; bases outside gene matches: 12. Per the germline V gene, CDR1 is DFQATT and CDR2 is SNEGSKA (reference sequence). The CDR3 coding sequence is TGCAGTGCGCGCTTGACAGGGGCCCTGACCTACGAGCAGTACTTC. Translated: CSARLTGALTYEQYF.

The V and J genes are TRBV29-1 and TRBJ2-3; weak D call: TRBD2 (5 bases). V lost 3 bases, J lost 6 bases, and 13 bases lay in between. Germline V CDR1 and CDR2: SQVTM, ANQGSEA. CDR3 length: 13 amino acids. As DNA, the CDR3 is TGCAGCGTTGAGGTGGAGGTGGAGGATACGCAGTATTTT. This gives the protein CSVEVEVEDTQYF.

This clonotype has more than one count but fewer than ten. V and J are TRBV7-3 and TRBJ2-3, with TRBD2 matching over 13 bases. Germline V gene lookup returns CDR1 SGHTA and CDR2 FQGTGA. The CDR3 runs to 16 residues. V lost 5 bases, J lost 6 bases, and 8 bases stayed unmatched. The CDR3 loop reads CASSTLTSGGMDTQYF. As DNA, the CDR3 is TGTGCCAGCAGCACCCTGACTAGCGGGGGGATGGATACGCAGTATTTT.

A few counts support this clonotype. The rearrangement uses TRBV12-3 or TRBV12-4 and TRBJ2-7; D gene uncertain. V was clipped by 0 bases and J by 0 bases, with 3 bases between them. This CDR3 contains 13 residues. CDR3 protein: CASSLANSYEQYF. In DNA, the CDR3 is TGTGCCAGCAGTTTAGCCAACTCCTACGAGCAGTACTTC.

This clonotype has only a few counts. The V and J genes are TRBV6-6 and TRBJ2-6, with D possibly TRBD2 on 6 matching bases. V lost 0 bases, J lost 0 bases, and 21 bases lay in between. CDR3 size: 21 residues. Germline loops: CDR1 MNHNY, CDR2 SVGAGI (reference sequence). The CDR3 protein is CASSYSIGHPGLISGANVLTF. Written as DNA, the CDR3 is TGTGCCAGCAGTTACTCGATCGGTCATCCGGGACTGATCTCTGGGGCCAACGTCCTGACTTTC.

This clonotype was observed a few times. The chain has TRBV11-2 and TRBJ1-2; D call uncertain. The CDR3 consists of 12 residues. The V and J ends lost 9 bases and 0 bases respectively, with 8 bases between them. Germline assignment: CDR1 SGHAT and CDR2 FQNNGV. The CDR3 reads CASRGTNYGYTF. CDR3 bases: TGTGCCAGTCGGGGAACTAACTATGGCTACACCTTC. The variable domain in full, with the rest retrieved from reference TRBV11-2 and TRBJ1-2, is EAGVAQSPRYKIIEKRQSVAFWCNPISGHATLYWYQQILGQGPKLLIQFQNNGVVDDSQLPKDRFSAERLKGVDSTLKIQPAKLEDSAVYLCASRGTNYGYTFGSGTRLTVV.

The CDR3 loop is CASSDAGYNEQFF. CDR3 DNA sequence: TGTGCCAGCAGTGATGCGGGGTACAATGAGCAGTTCTTC. The V call is TRBV25-1, the J call TRBJ2-1; maybe TRBD2 (6 bases). Germline lookup yields CDR1 MGHDK and CDR2 SYGVNS. The CDR3 spans 13 residues. V was pared by 3 bases and J by 4 bases, with 7 bases between.

The rearrangement links TRBV7-6 to TRBJ2-7, with D uncertain. The CDR3 length is 13 residues. CDR1 and CDR2 from the germline V gene are SGHVS and FNYEAQ. Trimming cost V 4 bases and J 7 bases, with 14 bases left between them. CDR3 sequence (DNA): TGTGCCAGCAGCTCCCCAGAAACACATGAGCAGTACTTC. It yields the protein CASSSPETHEQYF.

This clonotype came up a few times. The chain joins TRBV28 to TRBJ2-2; 10 nucleotides match TRBD2. The CDR3 runs to 16 residues. With 3 bases clipped from V and 4 bases from J, the junction kept 5 bases outside the gene matches. Germline loops: CDR1 MDHEN, CDR2 SYDVKM. The CDR3: CASSFLAGDGTGELFF. The CDR3 bases are TGTGCCAGCAGTTTCCTAGCGGGGGACGGCACCGGGGAGCTGTTTTTT.

This clonotype was found many times. The DNA for the CDR3 is TGTGCCAGCAGCTTAGGGAGGAACACCGGGGAGCTGTTTTTT. It specifies CASSLGRNTGELFF. This chain connects TRBV11-3 to TRBJ2-2; D is ambiguous. Germline values: CDR1 SGHNT, CDR2 YENEEA. This CDR3 spans 14 amino acids. Deletions cut 1 base from V and 1 base from J, with 4 bases between.

CDR3 sequence reads: CSVVSEGGTGNTIYF. The CDR3, as DNA: TGCAGCGTTGTATCTGAGGGTGGAACTGGAAACACCATATATTTT. The V call is TRBV29-1, the J call TRBJ1-3, with no clear D. The germline CDR1 and CDR2 sequences are SQVTM and ANQGSEA. Trimming took 4 bases from V and 2 from J, leaving 15 bases between them. The CDR3 has 15 residues.

The V and J genes are TRBV7-9 and TRBJ1-3; D gene unclear. The CDR3 length is 15 residues. Germline lookup yields CDR1 SEHNR and CDR2 FQNEAQ (reference sequence). The germline V and J ends were trimmed by 4 bases and 0 bases, with 10 bases remaining between them. CDR3 sequence: CASSSLLNSGNTIYF. CDR3 bases: TGTGCCAGCAGCTCACTACTTAACTCTGGAAACACCATATATTTT.

The chain uses TRBV14 and TRBJ2-3; D is uncertain. The CDR3 covers 13 residues. V was clipped by 2 bases and J by 5 bases, with 8 bases between them. Germline V lookup: CDR1 SGHDN, CDR2 FVKESK. This CDR3 is CASSQISLDTQYF. CDR3 in DNA: TGTGCCAGCAGCCAAATCTCCTTAGATACGCAGTATTTT. Drawing the rest from reference TRBV14 and TRBJ2-3, the complete variable domain is EAGVTQFPSHSVIEKGQTVTLRCDPISGHDNLYWYRRVMGKEIKFLLHFVKESKQDESGMPNNRFLAERTGGTYSTLKVQPAELEDSGVYFCASSQISLDTQYFGPGTRLTVL.

The rearrangement links TRBV20-1 to TRBJ1-1, with D perhaps matching TRBD1 (5 bases). The germline V gene has CDR1 DFQATT and CDR2 SNEGSKA (reference sequence). V was trimmed by 2 bases and J by 1 base, leaving 11 bases between them. The CDR3 is 14 residues long. The CDR3 coding sequence is TGCAGTGCTAGACGAGGGGATGGGAACACTGAAGCTTTCTTT. It codes for CSARRGDGNTEAFF.

The chain is built from TRBV11-3 and TRBJ2-5, with 13 bases fitting TRBD2. The CDR3 length is 16 residues. V shed 1 base, J shed 5 bases, and the junction held 4 bases outside the gene matches. Germline V lookup: CDR1 SGHNT, CDR2 YENEEA. This chain's CDR3 is CASSLGGLAGFETQYF. The CDR3, as DNA: TGTGCCAGCAGCTTAGGGGGACTAGCGGGATTTGAGACCCAGTACTTC.

The CDR3 reads CASSLREPYNSPLHF. The CDR3 bases are TGTGCCAGCAGTTTAAGGGAGCCCTATAATTCACCCCTCCACTTT. This chain uses TRBV12-3 or TRBV12-4 with TRBJ1-6, with D unclear. V was clipped by 2 bases and J by 2 bases, with 7 bases between them. CDR3 size: 15 residues.

The chain combines TRBV7-2 with TRBJ2-5; D might be TRBD2 (6 bases). CDR1 SGHTA and CDR2 FQGNSA come from the germline V gene. This CDR3 is 14 amino acids long. V was clipped by 1 base and J by 7 bases, with 13 bases between them. The CDR3 bases are TGTGCCAGCAGCTTAGTCAGCTGGGGAGGGACCCAGTACTTC. Residues: CASSLVSWGGTQYF. The entire variable domain, with the rest obtained from reference TRBV7-2 and TRBJ2-5, is as follows: GAGVSQSPSNKVTEKGKDVELRCDPISGHTALYWYRQSLGQGLEFLIYFQGNSAPDKSGLPSDRFSAERTGGSVSTLTIQRTQQEDSAVYLCASSLVSWGGTQYFGPGTRLLVL.

This chain joins TRBV9 and TRBJ2-3, with TRBD1 as a possible D gene (6 bases). From germline, CDR1 is SGDLS and CDR2 YYNGEE. The CDR3 runs to 15 residues. V was trimmed by 2 bases and J by 0 bases, leaving 10 bases between them. The CDR3 loop reads CASSVGQTSTDTQYF. The DNA of the CDR3 is TGTGCCAGCAGCGTTGGACAGACCAGCACAGATACGCAGTATTTT.

There are a few counts of this clonotype. The CDR3 DNA reads as TGTGCCAGCAGCCCAAGACGTGCAGGGGGGAGCACAGATACGCAGTATTTT. Protein sequence: CASSPRRAGGSTDTQYF. The chain links TRBV7-9 to TRBJ2-3; tentatively, D is TRBD1 (7 bases). V was shortened by 5 bases and J by 0 bases, with 18 bases between the two germline ends. CDR3 length: 17 residues. The germline CDR1 and CDR2 sequences are SEHNR and FQNEAQ (reference sequence).

This clonotype was recorded at least ten times. The chain is built from TRBV7-2 and TRBJ1-1; TRBD1 is a possible D gene (6 bases). Looked up from germline, CDR1 is SGHTA and CDR2 is FQGNSA. Trimming left V 5 bases short and J 0 bases short, with 13 bases between. The CDR3 is 15 residues long. The CDR3, as DNA: TGTGCCAGCAGCGGAGCAGGGGTTTTGAACACTGAAGCTTTCTTT. This translates into CASSGAGVLNTEAFF.

The chain uses TRBV7-6 and TRBJ1-2, with D tentatively TRBD1 (6 bases). Germline V CDR1 and CDR2: SGHVS, FNYEAQ. This CDR3 spans 12 amino acids. The V gene lost 11 bases and the J gene lost 0 bases, with 10 bases spanning the gap. The CDR3 loop reads CAAGASNYGYTF. The CDR3 coding sequence is TGTGCCGCAGGGGCGTCTAACTATGGCTACACCTTC. The entire variable domain, with the rest obtained from reference TRBV7-6 and TRBJ1-2, is as follows: GAGVSQSPRYKVTKRGQDVALRCDPISGHVSLYWYRQALGQGPEFLTYFNYEAQQDKSGLPNDRFSAERPEGSISTLTIQRTEQRDSAMYRCAAGASNYGYTFGSGTRLTVV.

This rearrangement joins TRBV11-2 to TRBJ1-1; D is undetermined. Trimming stripped 5 bases from V and 6 bases from J, with 16 bases between. This CDR3 has 14 amino acids. The germline V gene encodes CDR1 SGHAT and CDR2 FQNNGV. The CDR3 loop is CASSLTPLGSEAFF. DNA of the CDR3: TGTGCCAGCAGCCTAACCCCTTTAGGTTCTGAAGCTTTCTTT.